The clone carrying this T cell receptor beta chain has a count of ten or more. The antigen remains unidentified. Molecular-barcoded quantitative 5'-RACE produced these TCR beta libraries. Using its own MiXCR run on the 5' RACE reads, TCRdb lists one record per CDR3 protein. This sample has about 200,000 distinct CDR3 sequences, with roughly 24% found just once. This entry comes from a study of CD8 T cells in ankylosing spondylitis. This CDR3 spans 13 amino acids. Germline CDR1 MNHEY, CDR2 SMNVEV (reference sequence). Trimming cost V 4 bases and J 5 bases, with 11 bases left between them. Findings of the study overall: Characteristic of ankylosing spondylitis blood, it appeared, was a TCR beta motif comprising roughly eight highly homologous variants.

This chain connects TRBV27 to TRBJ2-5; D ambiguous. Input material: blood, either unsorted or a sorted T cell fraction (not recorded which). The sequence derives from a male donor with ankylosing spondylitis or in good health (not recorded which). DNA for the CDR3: TGTGCCAGCAGTTCGAGGCTCGTTGAGACCCAGTACTTC. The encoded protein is CASSSRLVETQYF.